This T cell receptor (beta chain) was recorded in a study of blood T cells in healthy people across ages. For this clonotype: Antigen specificity is unknown. Germline and junction disagree at one end, which may indicate a read error.

The length of the CDR3 is 15 residues. Germline V gene data show CDR1 as SGHTA and CDR2 as FQGNSA. General study results and limits: Significant beta diversity loss was already apparent by age approximately 42, declining roughly linearly. Comparison with aged donors showed that long-lived donors had more naive CD4+ cells and higher diversity.

A second roughly 6 to 12 cycle PCR used barcoded and J-beta primers. Using its own MiXCR run on the 5' RACE reads, TCRdb lists one record per CDR3 protein. The data contain approximately 940,000 distinct CDR3 sequences, 40% to 60% of them singletons. Every sample gave at least 5.5 micrograms of total RNA when it was extracted. The sequence was obtained from a man younger than 40 in good health. Source material: blood. The chain recombines TRBV7-2 with TRBJ2-2; TRBD2 aligns across 7 bases. As DNA, the CDR3 is TGTGCCAGCAACTTAGGGCTAGCGGTCACCGGGGAGCTGTTTTTT. Translated: CASNLGLAVTGELFF.